This T cell receptor beta chain was sequenced for a study of cytomegalovirus exposure and HLA in healthy donors. Overall study: The study's early data release held about 80 million unique TCRs from HLA-typed donors.

V lost 5 bases and J lost 5; bases outside the gene matches: 13. The CDR3 runs 17 residues. Germline CDR1 SGHAT, CDR2 FQNNGV. Study-wide findings and caveats: Per published reports, the classifier diagnosed cytomegalovirus status with high specificity and sensitivity.

Worth noting for this clone: The antigen is unknown.

Researchers ran the PCR with 60 Vbeta and 13 Jbeta primers. Profiled with immunoSEQ multiplex PCR; TCRdb holds only in-frame clones, not every one. The sample comprises about 160,000 clones, 75% to 85% of which are singletons, and under 8% rests with the top ten. J is TRBJ2-1 and V is TRBV11-2; TRBD2 aligns across 9 bases. The specimen sequenced was PBMCs. This clonotype was sampled from a man between 45 and 60 years old in good health and CMV-seropositive. In DNA, the CDR3 is TGTGCCAGCAGCCTCCGAACCCTAGCGGGACTAAACAATGAGCAGTTCTTC. As protein: CASSLRTLAGLNNEQFF.